These 21 T cell receptor beta chains originate from one sample sequenced in a study of blood T cell repertoires in COVID-19. Sequencing used immunoSEQ multiplex PCR; TCRdb keeps in-frame clones, though not all of them. The sample has about 300,000 clones, approximately 82% seen once. The sequenced sample was peripheral blood. These receptors were collected from a woman between 45 and 60 years old with acute or convalescent COVID-19.

The rearrangement links TRBV6-5 to TRBJ1-1; 10 bases match TRBD1. Per germline, CDR1 MNHEY and CDR2 SVGAGI. The V and J ends lost 6 bases and 2 bases, in that order; junction bases with no gene match: 3. The CDR3 has 14 residues. The DNA of the CDR3 is TGTGCCAGCAGCAGACAGGGGGCCAACACTGAAGCTTTCTTT. This sequence encodes CASSRQGANTEAFF.

The CDR3 is CASSQAWDRVAGYTF. DNA for the CDR3: TGCGCCAGCAGCCAGGCCTGGGACAGGGTGGCTGGCTACACCTTC. J is TRBJ1-2 and V is TRBV4-3; 9 bases match TRBD1. CDR3 size: 15 residues. Germline V gene lookup returns CDR1 LGHNA and CDR2 YSLEER. V lost 3 bases and J lost 7; bases outside the gene matches: 9.

This chain links TRBV24-1 with TRBJ2-2; D is unclear. Germline V lookup: CDR1 KGHDR, CDR2 SFDVKD. The CDR3 sequence is 12 residues long. Trimming shortened V by 9 bases and J by 6 bases, and 10 bases separated the two germline ends. CDR3 region: CATAQLSGELFF. The CDR3 region has the DNA TGTGCCACCGCTCAACTGTCCGGGGAGCTGTTTTTT.

This clone appeared a few times. The identical CDR3 is also encoded by other nucleotide sequences in the sample. This rearrangement joins TRBV5-1 to TRBJ2-7; TRBD2 aligns across 12 bases. The CDR3 is made up of 14 amino acids. Trimming cost V 5 bases and J 4 bases; bases outside gene matches: 4. Per the germline V gene, CDR1 is SGHRS and CDR2 is YFSETQ. CDR3 sequence reads: CASSSGTSGYEQYF. The CDR3 DNA reads TGCGCCAGCAGTTCCGGGACTAGCGGGTACGAGCAGTACTTC.

This chain links TRBV4-1 with TRBJ1-5, with a weak D call TRBD1 (5 bases). This CDR3 is 14 amino acids long. Trimming removed 0 bases from V and 5 bases from J, with 8 bases in between. The V gene's germline CDR1 is MGHRA and CDR2 YSYEKL. The chain's CDR3 is CASSQDWGDQPQHF. The CDR3 coding sequence is TGCGCCAGCAGCCAAGACTGGGGGGATCAGCCCCAGCATTTT.

V gene TRBV6-2 or TRBV6-3 combines with J gene TRBJ2-1; 9 bases agree with TRBD2. V trimming: 2 bases; J trimming: 6 bases; junction bases outside the gene matches: 5. The CDR3 length is 15 residues. Germline-derived CDR1 and CDR2 are MNHEY and SVGEGT. DNA of the CDR3: TGTGCCAGCAGTTACGGCGGGGGGGCCGGCAATGAGCAGTTCTTC. It translates to CASSYGGGAGNEQFF.

This chain links TRBV3-1 (or the pseudogene TRBV3-2) with TRBJ1-5; perhaps TRBD1 as D (5 bases). V was cut by 5 bases and J by 3 bases, with 11 bases left in between. Germline loops: CDR1 LGHDT, CDR2 YNNKEL (reference sequence). CDR3 length equals 14 residues. This CDR3 reads CASSGGRFNQPQHF. Here the CDR3 DNA reads TGTGCCAGCAGCGGGGGGAGGTTCAATCAGCCCCAGCATTTT.

The rearrangement links TRBV28 to TRBJ1-4; possible D gene TRBD1, 5 bases. The CDR3 has 15 residues. Germline CDR1 MDHEN, CDR2 SYDVKM. Trimming cost V 2 bases and J 5 bases, with 12 bases left between them. In nucleotides, the CDR3 is TGTGCCAGCAGTTTAGACGGGGGTGGCAATGAAAAACTGTTTTTT. Protein product: CASSLDGGGNEKLFF.

The chain couples TRBV5-1 to TRBJ1-1; D is ambiguous. This CDR3 is built from 14 residues. Germline V gene sequence: CDR1 SGHRS, CDR2 YFSETQ. Trimming removed 5 bases at V and 1 base at J, with 12 bases between. As DNA, the CDR3 is TGCGCCAGCAGACCAGGCTCAGGGAACACTGAAGCTTTCTTT. Protein: CASRPGSGNTEAFF.

About this clone itself: This CDR3 is also generated by other DNA sequences in the sample. The chain employs TRBV5-1 and TRBJ1-1; D may be TRBD1 (6 bases). CDR1 SGHRS and CDR2 YFSETQ come from the germline V gene. The CDR3 runs 14 residues. V was cut by 4 bases and J by 2 bases, with 12 bases left in between. CDR3 amino acids: CASSPGTLNTEAFF. The CDR3 DNA is TGCGCCAGCAGCCCCGGGACACTCAACACTGAAGCTTTCTTT.

This clone was seen more than once but under ten times. The J gene is TRBJ1-5, the V gene TRBV5-6; 9 positions match TRBD1. Germline V gene sequence: CDR1 SGHDT, CDR2 YYEEEE. The CDR3 extends over 18 amino acids. Germline trimming cut 2 bases from V and 0 bases from J; bases unmatched to any gene: 9. CDR3 nucleotide sequence: TGTGCCAGCAGCTTTTGGGGACAGGGAGACTATAGCAATCAGCCCCAGCATTTT. It yields the protein CASSFWGQGDYSNQPQHF.

The genes are TRBV7-8 and TRBJ2-1; maybe TRBD1 (6 bases). Germline values: CDR1 SGHVS, CDR2 FQNEAQ. The CDR3 totals 12 residues. The V gene lost 5 bases and the J gene lost 7 bases, with 9 bases spanning the gap. The DNA of the CDR3 is TGTGCCAGCAGCCGGACAGAAAATGAGCAGTTCTTC. The encoded protein is CASSRTENEQFF. The full variable domain, its missing parts supplied by reference TRBV7-8 and TRBJ2-1, is GAGVSQSPRYKVAKRGQDVALRCDPISGHVSLFWYQQALGQGPEFLTYFQNEAQLDKSGLPSDRFFAERPEGSVSTLKIQRTQQEDSAVYLCASSRTENEQFFGPGTRLTVL.

There are a few counts of this clone. One end of the junction is discordant with germline, which a read error may explain. The rearrangement uses TRBV2 and TRBJ2-5; 8 bases match TRBD1. CDR1 SNHLY and CDR2 FYNNEI come from the germline V gene. CDR3 length equals 15 residues. The CDR3 nucleotides are TGTGCCAGCAGGGCGACAGGGGCCTTCCAAGGGACCCAGTACTTC. The encoded protein is CASRATGAFQGTQYF.

The chain carries TRBV2 and TRBJ1-5; D is unresolved. The CDR3 runs to 12 residues. CDR1 SNHLY and CDR2 FYNNEI come from the germline V gene. Trimming cost V 3 bases and J 5 bases, with 5 bases left between them. CDR3 sequence (DNA): TGTGCCAGCAGTGACGGTTATCAGCCCCAGCATTTT. This gives the protein CASSDGYQPQHF.

This clone was picked up one time. The V gene is TRBV2, the J gene TRBJ2-3, with D perhaps TRBD2 (5 bases). Trimming cost V 3 bases and J 5 bases, with 15 bases left between them. Germline lookup yields CDR1 SNHLY and CDR2 FYNNEI. The CDR3 extends over 15 amino acids. CDR3 in amino acids: CASSDPRGQEDTQYF. The CDR3 bases are TGTGCCAGCAGTGACCCGCGAGGGCAGGAAGATACGCAGTATTTT.

The chain has TRBV25-1 and TRBJ2-3; TRBD2 might be the D (5 bases). The CDR3 consists of 16 residues. V lost 6 bases and J lost 2, with 18 bases in between. Germline-derived CDR1 and CDR2 are MGHDK and SYGVNS. The CDR3 loop reads CASRGLEGDPTDTQYF. The CDR3 bases are TGTGCCAGCAGGGGTTTAGAGGGAGATCCCACAGATACGCAGTATTTT.

This clone was detected only once. The chain uses TRBV6-1 and TRBJ2-7; possibly TRBD1 for D (6 bases). Per the germline V gene, CDR1 is MNHNS and CDR2 is SASEGT. V gave up 2 bases and J gave up 6 bases, with 14 bases separating them. CDR3 length: 14 amino acids. CDR3 amino acids: CASSERGRGSEQYV. CDR3 nucleotides: TGTGCCAGCAGTGAACGTGGCAGGGGATCCGAGCAGTACGTC.

This clone was observed once. CDR3 in DNA: TGTGCCAGCAGCTCCCAGGGTATCAACACTGAAGCTTTCTTT. It is translated as CASSSQGINTEAFF. This chain connects TRBV3-1 (or the pseudogene TRBV3-2) to TRBJ1-1; possibly TRBD1 for D (5 bases). The CDR3 length is 14 residues. V was clipped by 5 bases and J by 2 bases, with 12 bases between them. The germline V gene encodes CDR1 LGHDT and CDR2 YNNKEL (reference sequence).

In this sample, this clone turned up once. The chain has TRBV7-2 and TRBJ2-7; 7 bases are shared with TRBD1. The V gene end was trimmed by 5 bases and the J gene end by 4 bases; junction bases not matched to a gene: 11. The germline CDR1 and CDR2 sequences are SGHTA and FQGNSA. This CDR3 has 15 amino acids. CDR3 residues: CASSPRQGSWYEQYF. The CDR3 coding sequence is TGTGCCAGCAGCCCCCGACAGGGATCGTGGTACGAGCAGTACTTC.

CDR3 in amino acids: CASSVASLKRDRGNTEAFF. Written as DNA, the CDR3 is TGTGCCAGCAGCGTAGCTAGTTTAAAAAGGGACAGGGGGAACACTGAAGCTTTCTTT. The chain employs TRBV9 and TRBJ1-1; 10 positions agree with TRBD1. This CDR3 contains 19 residues. Trimming at V came to 0 bases and at J to 1 base, leaving 12 bases not matched to a gene. Germline V gene lookup returns CDR1 SGDLS and CDR2 YYNGEE.

The V call is TRBV7-2, the J call TRBJ2-3, with a weak D call TRBD1 (6 bases). Germline CDR1 SGHTA, CDR2 FQGNSA. The CDR3 has 13 residues. V gave up 2 bases and J gave up 6 bases, with 9 bases separating them. CDR3 bases: TGTGCCAGCAGCTTAAACAGGGACGATACGCAGTATTTT. This encodes CASSLNRDDTQYF.